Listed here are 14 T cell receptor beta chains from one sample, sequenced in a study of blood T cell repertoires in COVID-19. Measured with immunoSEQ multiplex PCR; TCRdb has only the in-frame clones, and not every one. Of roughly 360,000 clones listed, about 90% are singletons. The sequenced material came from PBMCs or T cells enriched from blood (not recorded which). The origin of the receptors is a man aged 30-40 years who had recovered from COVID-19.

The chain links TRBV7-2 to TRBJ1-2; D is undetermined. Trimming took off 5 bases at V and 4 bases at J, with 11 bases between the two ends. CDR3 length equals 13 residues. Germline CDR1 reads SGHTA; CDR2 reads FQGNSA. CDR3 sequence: CASSPSSVYGYTF. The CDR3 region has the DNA TGTGCCAGCAGCCCTTCTTCGGTCTATGGCTACACCTTC.

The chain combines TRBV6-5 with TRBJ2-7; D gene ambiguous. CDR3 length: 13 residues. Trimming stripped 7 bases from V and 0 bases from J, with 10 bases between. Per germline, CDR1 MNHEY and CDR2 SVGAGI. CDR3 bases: TGTGCCAGCAAGCCTTCAGGCTCCTACGAGCAGTACTTC. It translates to CASKPSGSYEQYF.

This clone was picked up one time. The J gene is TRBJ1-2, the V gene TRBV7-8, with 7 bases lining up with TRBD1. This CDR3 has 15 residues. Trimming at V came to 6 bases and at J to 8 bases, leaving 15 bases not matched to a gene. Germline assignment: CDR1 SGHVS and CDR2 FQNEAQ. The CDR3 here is CASRPPGQPLGGYTF. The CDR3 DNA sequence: TGTGCCAGCAGACCACCGGGACAGCCTCTTGGCGGCTACACCTTC.

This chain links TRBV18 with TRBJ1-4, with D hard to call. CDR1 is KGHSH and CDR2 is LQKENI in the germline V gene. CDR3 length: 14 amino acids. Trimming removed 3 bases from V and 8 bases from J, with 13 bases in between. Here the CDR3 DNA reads TGTGCCAGCTCACCCCCCACGGTCGAAGAAAAACTGTTTTTT. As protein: CASSPPTVEEKLFF.

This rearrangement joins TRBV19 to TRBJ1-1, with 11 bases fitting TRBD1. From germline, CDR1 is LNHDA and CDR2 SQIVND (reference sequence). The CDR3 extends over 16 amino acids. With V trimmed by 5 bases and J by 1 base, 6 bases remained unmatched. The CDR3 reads CASSFWDRGKNTEAFF. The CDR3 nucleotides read TGTGCCAGTAGTTTCTGGGACAGGGGGAAGAACACTGAAGCTTTCTTT.

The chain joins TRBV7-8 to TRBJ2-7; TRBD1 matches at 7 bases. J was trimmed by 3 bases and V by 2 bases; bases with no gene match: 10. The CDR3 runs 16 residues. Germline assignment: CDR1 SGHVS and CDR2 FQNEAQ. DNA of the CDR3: TGTGCCAGCAGCTTATTCTCGGGACAGTTGGTCTACGAGCAGTACTTC. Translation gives CASSLFSGQLVYEQYF.

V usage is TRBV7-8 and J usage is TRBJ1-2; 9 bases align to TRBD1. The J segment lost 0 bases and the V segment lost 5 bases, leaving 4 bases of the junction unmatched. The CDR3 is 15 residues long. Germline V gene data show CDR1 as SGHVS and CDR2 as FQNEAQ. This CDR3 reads CASSPRTGANYGYTF. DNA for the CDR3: TGTGCCAGCAGCCCCCGGACAGGGGCTAACTATGGCTACACCTTC.

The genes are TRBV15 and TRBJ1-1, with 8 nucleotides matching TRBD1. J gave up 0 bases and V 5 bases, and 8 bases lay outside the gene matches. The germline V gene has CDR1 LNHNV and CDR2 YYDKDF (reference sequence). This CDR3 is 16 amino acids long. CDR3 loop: CATSGAGTGMNTEAFF. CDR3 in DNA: TGTGCCACCAGCGGCGCCGGGACAGGCATGAACACTGAAGCTTTCTTT.

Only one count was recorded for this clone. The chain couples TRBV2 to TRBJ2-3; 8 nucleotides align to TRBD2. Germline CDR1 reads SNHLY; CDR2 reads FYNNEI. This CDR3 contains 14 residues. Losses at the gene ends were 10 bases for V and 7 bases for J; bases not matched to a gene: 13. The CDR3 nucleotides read TGTGCCATCGGGGGGGGCCAGGGGCGAAATACGCAGTATTTT. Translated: CAIGGGQGRNTQYF.

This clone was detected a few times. The CDR3 DNA is TGCGCCAGCAGCCCCTATGGGGGCCGGGAGACCCAGTACTTC. It yields the protein CASSPYGGRETQYF. The rearrangement joins TRBV4-1 to TRBJ2-5; a weak D match, TRBD1 (6 bases). This CDR3 contains 14 residues. Germline lookup yields CDR1 MGHRA and CDR2 YSYEKL. Trimming left V 4 bases short and J 5 bases short, with 14 bases between.

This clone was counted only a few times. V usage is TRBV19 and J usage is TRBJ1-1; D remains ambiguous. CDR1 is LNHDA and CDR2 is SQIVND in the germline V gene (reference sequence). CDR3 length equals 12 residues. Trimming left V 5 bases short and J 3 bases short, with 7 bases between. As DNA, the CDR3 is TGTGCCAGTAGTCTCCCAGACACTGAAGCTTTCTTT. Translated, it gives CASSLPDTEAFF.

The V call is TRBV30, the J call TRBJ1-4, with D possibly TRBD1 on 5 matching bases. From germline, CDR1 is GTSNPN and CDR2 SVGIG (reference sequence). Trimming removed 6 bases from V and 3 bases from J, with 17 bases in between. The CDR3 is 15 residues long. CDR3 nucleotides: TGTGCCTGCCGGGACTCCAATCGGGCTAATGAAAAACTGTTTTTT. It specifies CACRDSNRANEKLFF.

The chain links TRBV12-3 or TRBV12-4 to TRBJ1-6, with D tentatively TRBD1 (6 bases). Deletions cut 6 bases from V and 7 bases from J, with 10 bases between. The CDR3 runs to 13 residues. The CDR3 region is CASSPDRNSPLHF. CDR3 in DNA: TGTGCCAGCAGCCCGGACAGAAATTCACCCCTCCACTTT.

Written as DNA, the CDR3 is TGTGCCTGGAATTCCGGAGGCCGGGATTCACCCCTCCACTTT. Its protein is CAWNSGGRDSPLHF. This chain joins TRBV30 and TRBJ1-6; D is unclear. CDR1 is GTSNPN, CDR2 SVGIG, per germline (reference sequence). This CDR3 region has 14 residues. Deletions cut 4 bases from V and 8 bases from J, with 15 bases between.